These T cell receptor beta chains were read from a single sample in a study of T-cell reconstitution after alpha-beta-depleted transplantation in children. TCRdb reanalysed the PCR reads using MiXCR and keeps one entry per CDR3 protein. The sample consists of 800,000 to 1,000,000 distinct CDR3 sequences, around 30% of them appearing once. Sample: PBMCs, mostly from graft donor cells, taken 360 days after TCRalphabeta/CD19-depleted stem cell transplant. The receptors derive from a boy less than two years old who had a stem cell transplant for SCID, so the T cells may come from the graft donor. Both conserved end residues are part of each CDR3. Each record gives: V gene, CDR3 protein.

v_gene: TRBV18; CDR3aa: CASSPSGLLRDEQFF
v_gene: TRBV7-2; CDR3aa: CASSLVGTGSTGELFF
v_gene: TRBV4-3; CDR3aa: CASSPRTVGANVLTF
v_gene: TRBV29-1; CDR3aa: CSLGGRGGETQYF
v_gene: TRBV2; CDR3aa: CASSERGAGYGYTF
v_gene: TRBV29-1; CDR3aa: CSVSRGDNEQFF
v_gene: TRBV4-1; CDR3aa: CASSQDFLKGASYEQYF
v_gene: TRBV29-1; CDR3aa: CSVEIGQRYEQYF
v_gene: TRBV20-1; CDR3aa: CSATGAGASTDTQYF
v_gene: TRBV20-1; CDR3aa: CSAPSSRGATDEQFF
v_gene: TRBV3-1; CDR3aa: CAISGYRARGTEAFF